What follows describes a single T cell receptor (beta chain). Its antigen is as yet unknown. The germline V and J ends were trimmed by 5 bases and 8 bases, with 23 bases remaining between them. The CDR3 consists of 16 residues. The data stem from a study of naive and memory T cell subsets. Study conclusions and caveats: Findings for naive and memory subsets could not be checked against ground truth. In naive cells, over 85% of TCR sequences were seen only once.

The beta constant-region primer was an equimolar mix of two oligonucleotides covering TRBC1 and TRBC2. The ligated cDNA underwent four PCR rounds using SP2 and nested alpha and beta constant-region primers. An oligonucleotide with the SP2 primer and a 12-nucleotide UMI was ligated to the cDNA 3' end. TCRdb used MiXCR to reprocess the UMI-ligation and nested PCR reads, holding one entry per CDR3 protein. The table has 120,000 or so distinct CDR3 sequences, approximately 37% seen once. Overnight CMV lysate stimulation of fresh PBMCs defined donor CMV status by CD4+ IFNgamma. This receptor was obtained from a human donor in good health. Sequenced sample: central memory CD4+ T cells from blood. The chain employs TRBV12-3 or TRBV12-4 and TRBJ2-3; D unresolved. DNA of the CDR3: TGTGCCAGCAGTCCACGTTTAGGAGTCGGTAAGGCTACGCAGTATTTT. Translating it yields CASSPRLGVGKATQYF.